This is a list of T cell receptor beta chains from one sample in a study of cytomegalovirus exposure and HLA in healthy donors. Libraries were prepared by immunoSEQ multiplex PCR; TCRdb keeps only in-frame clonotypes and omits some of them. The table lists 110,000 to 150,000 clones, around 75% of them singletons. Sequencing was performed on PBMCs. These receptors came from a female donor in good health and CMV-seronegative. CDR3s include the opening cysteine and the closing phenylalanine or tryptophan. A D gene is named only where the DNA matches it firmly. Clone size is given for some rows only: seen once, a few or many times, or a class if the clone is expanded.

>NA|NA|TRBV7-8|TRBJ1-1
TGTGCCAGCAGCTTAGATGGGAGGGTGAACACTGAAGCTTTCTTT
CASSLDGRVNTEAFF
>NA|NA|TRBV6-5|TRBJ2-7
TGTGCCGCCGCTCGGAGCTCCTACGAGCAGTACTTC
CAAARSSYEQYF
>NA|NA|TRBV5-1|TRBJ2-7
TGCGCCAGCAGCTTGGGTGGAGCAAATACCTACGAGCAGTACTTC
CASSLGGANTYEQYF
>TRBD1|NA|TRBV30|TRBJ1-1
TGTGCCTGGAGTGGACAGGGTGAAGCTTTCTTT
CAWSGQGEAFF
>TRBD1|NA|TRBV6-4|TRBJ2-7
TGTGCCAGCAGTGATAGGGGGCAGGGGGACCCCTACGAGCAGTACTTC
CASSDRGQGDPYEQYF
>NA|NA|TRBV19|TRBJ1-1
TGTGCCAGTAGTATCCGACAGCACGGAACTGAAGCTTTCTTT
CASSIRQHGTEAFF
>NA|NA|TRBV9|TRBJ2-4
TGTGCCAGCAGCGTAGCTTCCGAAGACAGGAAGTACTTC
CASSVASEDRKYF
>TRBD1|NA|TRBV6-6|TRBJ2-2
TGTGCCAGCAGCTCGGACAGGGGAGTGGGCACCGGGGAGCTGTTTTTT
CASSSDRGVGTGELFF
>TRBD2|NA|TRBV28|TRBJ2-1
TGTGCCAGCAGCCTGGCCATAGCGGGGGGGAGCAATGAGCAGTTCTTC
CASSLAIAGGSNEQFF
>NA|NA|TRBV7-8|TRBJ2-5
TGTGCCAGCAGCGAAGTCCCGGGGGGCCGAGAGACCCAGTACTTC
CASSEVPGGRETQYF
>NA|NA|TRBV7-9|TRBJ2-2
TGTGCCAGCGGGAGTTTGGGAACCGGGGAGCTGTTTTTT
CASGSLGTGELFF
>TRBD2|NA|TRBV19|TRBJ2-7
TGTGCCAGTAGTATTAAGCGGGAGAGCGGCTACGAGCAGTACTTC
CASSIKRESGYEQYF
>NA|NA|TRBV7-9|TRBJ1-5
TGTGCCAGCAGCTCCATAAGGGGAGGTCATAGCAATCAGCCCCAGCATTTT
CASSSIRGGHSNQPQHF
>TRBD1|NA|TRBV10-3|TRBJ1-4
TGTGCCATCAGCAGGGGGCTCCTTGCAACTAATGAAAAACTGTTTTTT
CAISRGLLATNEKLFF
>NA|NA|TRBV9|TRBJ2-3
TGTGCCAGCAGCGTGGGGGGGGGCGCAGATACGCAGTATTTT
CASSVGGGADTQYF
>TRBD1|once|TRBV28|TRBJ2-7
TGTGCCAGCAGTGAGCAGGGGGTATCCTACGAGCAGTACTTC
CASSEQGVSYEQYF
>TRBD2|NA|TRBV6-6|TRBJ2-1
TGTGCCAGCAGTTACTCGTTCGACGCGCGGGGGGATCGGCAGTTCTTC
CASSYSFDARGDRQFF
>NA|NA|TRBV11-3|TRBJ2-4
TGTGCCAGCAGCTTAGTTCTAGCGCCCAAAAACATTCAGTACTTC
CASSLVLAPKNIQYF
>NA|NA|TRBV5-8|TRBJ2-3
TGTGCCAGCAGCCTGAGTGACACCTCCCCCACAGATACGCAGTATTTT
CASSLSDTSPTDTQYF
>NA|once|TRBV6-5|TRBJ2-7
TGTGCCAGCGGGGATAGCGGAGACGAGCAGTACTTC
CASGDSGDEQYF
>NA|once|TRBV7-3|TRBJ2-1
TGTGCCAGCAGCTTCTACAGCCGCTCCTACAATGAGCAGTTCTTC
CASSFYSRSYNEQFF
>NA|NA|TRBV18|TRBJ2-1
TGTGCCAGCTCACCACCTCGGGGGATGAATGAGCAGTTCTTC
CASSPPRGMNEQFF
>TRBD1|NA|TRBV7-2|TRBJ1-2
TGTGCCAGCAGCACTTGGACAGGGGCGAGAGTTGGCTACACCTTC
CASSTWTGARVGYTF
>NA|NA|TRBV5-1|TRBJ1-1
TGCGCCAGTCTACAGGGAACTGAAGCTTTCTTT
CASLQGTEAFF
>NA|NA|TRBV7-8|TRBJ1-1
TGTGCCAGCAGCCACGTGAGGGTATCACATGACACTGAAGCTTTCTTT
CASSHVRVSHDTEAFF
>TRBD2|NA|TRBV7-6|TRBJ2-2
TGTGCCAGCAGCGAGCGGGGGCGGATCGGGGAGCTGTTTTTT
CASSERGRIGELFF
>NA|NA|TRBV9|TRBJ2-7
TGTGCCAGCAGTTATCAGGACTTTACCTACGAGCAGTACTTC
CASSYQDFTYEQYF
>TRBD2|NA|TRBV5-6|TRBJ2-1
TGTGCCAGCAGCTTGGGGCTAGCGGTTTCCTACAATGAGCAGTTCTTC
CASSLGLAVSYNEQFF
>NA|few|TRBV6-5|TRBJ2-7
TGTGCCAGCAGGGGCAGGGGCGAGCAGTACTTC
CASRGRGEQYF
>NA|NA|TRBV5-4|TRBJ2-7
TGTGCCAGCAGCTTGGATACAGGGCGCTACGAGCAGTACTTC
CASSLDTGRYEQYF
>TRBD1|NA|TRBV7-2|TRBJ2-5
TGTGCCAGCAGCCGGGACAGTCAAGAGACCCAGTACTTC
CASSRDSQETQYF
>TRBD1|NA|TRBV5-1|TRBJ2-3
TGCGCCAGCAGCTTGGCCTATCGGGACAGAAGGGATACGCAGTATTTT
CASSLAYRDRRDTQYF
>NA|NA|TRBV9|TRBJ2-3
TGTGCCAGCAGCCCCATCAGGGTCCATACGCAGTATTTT
CASSPIRVHTQYF
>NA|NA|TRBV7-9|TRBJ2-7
TGTGCCAGCAGCTCCAGGACACGGAACGAGCAGTACTTC
CASSSRTRNEQYF
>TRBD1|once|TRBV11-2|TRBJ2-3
TGTGCCAGCAGCGCCCTGACAGGGGTCGCAACAGATACGCAGTATTTT
CASSALTGVATDTQYF
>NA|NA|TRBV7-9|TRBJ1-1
TGTTCCAGCAGCTTAGGGGGGAGGGGGAACACTGAAGCTTTCTTT
CSSSLGGRGNTEAFF
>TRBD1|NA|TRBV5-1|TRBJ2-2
TGCGCCAGCAGCTTACAGGGGTCGAGGACCGGGGAGCTGTTTTTT
CASSLQGSRTGELFF
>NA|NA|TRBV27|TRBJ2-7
TGTGCCAGCAGAAGAGGCGGTCCCCACGAGCAGTACTTC
CASRRGGPHEQYF
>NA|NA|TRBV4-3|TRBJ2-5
TGCGCCAGCAGCCAAGATAGGGGGAAGCAAGAGACCCAGTACTTC
CASSQDRGKQETQYF
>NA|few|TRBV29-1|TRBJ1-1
TGCAGCGTTGAAGGGCAGATGAACACTGAAGCTTTCTTT
CSVEGQMNTEAFF
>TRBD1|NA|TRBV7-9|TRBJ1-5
TGTGCCAGCAGCTCCACAAGGACAGGACTAAGCAATCAGCCCCAGCATTTT
CASSSTRTGLSNQPQHF
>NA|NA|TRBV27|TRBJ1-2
TGTGCCAGCAGTTTCCGGGGAGGGGTTGGCTACACCTTC
CASSFRGGVGYTF
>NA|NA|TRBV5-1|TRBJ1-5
TGCGCCAGCAGCTCGTTGAGCAGGGTGGGTCAGCCCCAGCATTTT
CASSSLSRVGQPQHF
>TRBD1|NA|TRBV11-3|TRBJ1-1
TGTGCCAGCACCCCGGACAGGATCTCTGAAGCTTTCTTT
CASTPDRISEAFF
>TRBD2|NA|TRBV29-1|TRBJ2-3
TGCAGCGTTGGACGAGCGGGAGGTCCAGATACGCAGTATTTT
CSVGRAGGPDTQYF
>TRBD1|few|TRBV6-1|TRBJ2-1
TGTGCCAGCAGTGAAAGACACCTTGGACAGGGCCACAATGAGCAGTTCTTC
CASSERHLGQGHNEQFF